Sequencing of this T cell receptor (beta chain) was carried out in a study of T cells in tuberculosis. Broader study findings: Active tuberculosis cases were adults; controls were adolescents.

Germline V lookup: CDR1 MNHNY, CDR2 SVGAGI (reference sequence). V shed 5 bases and J 4 bases; nucleotides not matched to a gene: 10. The CDR3 spans 15 residues. Concerning this clone: Its specificity is not known.

The table came from immunoSEQ multiplex PCR; TCRdb's copy has only in-frame clones and leaves some out. The table has under 40,000 clones, roughly 94% seen once. Tuberculin skin test and IGRA determined adolescents' latent tuberculosis status at entry. The TCR sequence derives from a donor under 30 with latent tuberculosis or without tuberculosis infection. The sequencing input was PBMCs. V is TRBV6-6 and J is TRBJ1-2, with 7 bases lining up with TRBD1. CDR3 loop: CASSRQGTGAYGYTF. The CDR3 nucleotides read TGTGCCAGCAGTAGACAGGGAACGGGGGCCTATGGCTACACCTTC.